The next 21 T cell receptor beta chains were all read from a single sample in a study of T cell changes during pregnancy in multiple sclerosis. TCRdb keeps only in-frame clones here, not all; method: immunoSEQ multiplex PCR. In the table there are 80,000 to 100,000 clones, 91% of which are singletons. The sample was peripheral blood, taken after pregnancy. The receptors come from a female donor in good health, enrolled as a control in a pregnancy study.

The CDR3 DNA reads as TGTGCCAGCAGCGCCGGCGGGCACCTCAATCAGCCCCAGCATTTT. It encodes CASSAGGHLNQPQHF. The chain joins TRBV9 to TRBJ1-5; no clear D. Germline V lookup: CDR1 SGDLS, CDR2 YYNGEE. V gave up 3 bases and J gave up 3 bases, with 13 bases separating them. The CDR3 covers 15 residues. The full variable domain, completed using reference TRBV9 and TRBJ1-5, is DSGVTQTPKHLITATGQRVTLRCSPRSGDLSVYWYQQSLDQGLQFLIQYYNGEERAKGNILERFSAQQFPDLHSELNLSSLELGDSALYFCASSAGGHLNQPQHFGDGTRLSIL.

V gene TRBV11-2 combines with J gene TRBJ1-1; the D gene is possibly TRBD1 (6 bases). CDR1 SGHAT and CDR2 FQNNGV come from the germline V gene. The CDR3 spans 14 residues. Trimming removed 1 base at V and 9 bases at J, with 15 bases between. The CDR3 DNA is TGTGCCAGCAGCTTAGGGCAGAACAGGGACAAAGCTTTCTTT. Translation: CASSLGQNRDKAFF.

This clone appeared once. The chain has TRBV6-1 and TRBJ2-1; TRBD2 is a possible D gene (6 bases). Germline V CDR1 and CDR2: MNHNS, SASEGT. The CDR3 runs 12 residues. Trimming cost V 8 bases and J 3 bases, with 8 bases left between them. CDR3 DNA sequence: TGTGCCAGCGGCGGGGTCTACAATGAGCAGTTCTTC. As protein: CASGGVYNEQFF.

The V call is TRBV27, the J call TRBJ1-6, with D maybe TRBD1 (6 bases). The V end lost 5 bases, the J end lost 7 bases, and 12 bases lay between the germline ends. The CDR3 extends over 14 amino acids. Germline CDR1 and CDR2: MNHEY and SMNVEV (reference sequence). The CDR3 DNA follows: TGTGCCAGCAGTAACAGGGTAGAGAATTCACCCCTCCACTTT. Translating it yields CASSNRVENSPLHF.

The chain carries TRBV13 and TRBJ2-2; D call uncertain. V lost 3 bases, J lost 1 base, and 6 bases lay in between. The germline gives CDR1 PRHDT, CDR2 FYEKMQ (reference sequence). The CDR3 spans 14 residues. The CDR3 DNA is TGTGCCAGCAGCTTCGCTAGGAACACCGGGGAGCTGTTTTTT. Protein: CASSFARNTGELFF.

This chain uses TRBV25-1 with TRBJ2-1; 7 bases are shared with TRBD2. Germline CDR1 is MGHDK and CDR2 is SYGVNS. The V and J ends lost 3 bases and 2 bases, in that order; junction bases with no gene match: 4. The CDR3 sequence is 15 residues long. The CDR3 DNA sequence: TGTGCCAGCAGTGATCCTAGCGGACCCTACAATGAGCAGTTCTTC. Amino acid sequence: CASSDPSGPYNEQFF.

J is TRBJ2-6 and V is TRBV27; 10 bases map to TRBD1. V lost 2 bases to trimming and J lost 0 bases; unmatched junction nucleotides: 4. The CDR3 runs to 18 residues. Germline V gives CDR1 MNHEY, CDR2 SMNVEV (reference sequence). The CDR3 protein is CASSLGTGVRSGANVLTF. In nucleotides, the CDR3 is TGTGCCAGCAGTTTAGGGACAGGGGTTCGCTCTGGGGCCAACGTCCTGACTTTC.

The genes are TRBV7-2 and TRBJ1-1, with D maybe TRBD1 (5 bases). In germline, CDR1 is SGHTA, CDR2 FQGNSA. The CDR3 extends over 14 amino acids. Trimming shortened V by 6 bases and J by 1 base, and 12 bases separated the two germline ends. DNA for the CDR3: TGTGCCAGCAGGAAATCTGACAGGAACACTGAAGCTTTCTTT. It codes for CASRKSDRNTEAFF.

The genes are TRBV9 and TRBJ2-4, with D possibly TRBD2 on 7 matching bases. Deletions cut 7 bases from V and 2 bases from J, with 13 bases between. This CDR3 contains 14 residues. The germline V gene encodes CDR1 SGDLS and CDR2 YYNGEE. As DNA, the CDR3 is TGTGCCAGCGGGAGGGGGGAACCCAAAAACATTCAGTACTTC. Encoded protein: CASGRGEPKNIQYF.

CDR3 loop: CASSPSVDRNYGYTF. Written as DNA, the CDR3 is TGTGCCAGCAGCCCCTCCGTAGATAGAAACTATGGCTACACCTTC. V is TRBV7-9 and J is TRBJ1-2; D remains unclear. The CDR3 is 15 residues long. V lost 5 bases and J lost 2, with 15 bases in between. Germline V CDR1 and CDR2: SEHNR, FQNEAQ (reference sequence).

This clone was counted only a few times. This sequence joins TRBV7-9 and TRBJ1-2; D gene ambiguous. CDR1 is SEHNR, CDR2 FQNEAQ, per germline (reference sequence). The CDR3 sequence is 13 residues long. Trimming removed 5 bases from V and 6 bases from J, with 13 bases in between. The DNA of the CDR3 is TGTGCCAGCAGCGTGAGTGGAGGCGATGGCTACACCTTC. Protein: CASSVSGGDGYTF.

This chain joins TRBV5-5 and TRBJ2-1; TRBD2 aligns across 7 bases. Germline lookup yields CDR1 SGHKS and CDR2 YYEKEE (reference sequence). The CDR3 consists of 14 residues. Germline trimming cut 3 bases from V and 2 bases from J; bases unmatched to any gene: 2. The DNA for the CDR3 is TGTGCCAGCAGCTGGGGGGGGGCCTACAATGAGCAGTTCTTC. The encoded protein is CASSWGGAYNEQFF.

The chain couples TRBV4-3 to TRBJ2-1; D not certain. CDR1 is LGHNA, CDR2 YSLEER, per germline. There are 17 residues in the CDR3. Deletions cut 4 bases from V and 0 bases from J, with 16 bases between. The CDR3 sequence is CASSPGILGSSYNEQFF. The CDR3 nucleotides read TGCGCCAGCAGCCCCGGAATCCTCGGGTCCTCCTACAATGAGCAGTTCTTC.

This sequence joins TRBV5-1 and TRBJ2-7; maybe TRBD1 (5 bases). CDR3 length: 17 amino acids. Germline values: CDR1 SGHRS, CDR2 YFSETQ. The V end lost 0 bases, the J end lost 6 bases, and 22 bases lay between the germline ends. DNA of the CDR3: TGCGCCAGCAGCTTGGCTTTGGGGCAGGGCCCTTTTTCCGAGCAGTACTTC. As protein: CASSLALGQGPFSEQYF.

The gene calls are TRBV6-6 and TRBJ1-1; perhaps TRBD1 as D (6 bases). This CDR3 contains 11 residues. CDR1 MNHNY and CDR2 SVGAGI come from the germline V gene (reference sequence). V lost 4 bases to trimming and J lost 8 bases, with 8 bases between them. In DNA, the CDR3 is TGTGCCAGCAGTTTCACAGGGGAAGCTTTCTTT. Protein product: CASSFTGEAFF.

This clone has a single count. V usage is TRBV7-2 and J usage is TRBJ1-5; 8 bases agree with TRBD1. Trimming at V came to 8 bases and at J to 4 bases, leaving 10 bases not matched to a gene. CDR1 is SGHTA, CDR2 FQGNSA, per germline. This CDR3 has 15 amino acids. The CDR3 sequence is CASRQDRALNQPQHF. CDR3 nucleotides: TGTGCCAGCCGACAGGACAGGGCCCTTAATCAGCCCCAGCATTTT.

This chain connects TRBV7-8 to TRBJ2-6; 9 bases are shared with TRBD1. V was pared by 5 bases and J by 4 bases, with 15 bases of the junction left unmatched. Germline lookup yields CDR1 SGHVS and CDR2 FQNEAQ. This CDR3 comprises 19 residues. The CDR3 is CASSERQQGARIGANVLTF. CDR3 nucleotide sequence: TGTGCCAGCAGCGAGCGCCAACAGGGGGCCCGCATAGGGGCCAACGTCCTGACTTTC. Full variable domain (remainder filled in from reference TRBV7-8 and TRBJ2-6): GAGVSQSPRYKVAKRGQDVALRCDPISGHVSLFWYQQALGQGPEFLTYFQNEAQLDKSGLPSDRFFAERPEGSVSTLKIQRTQQEDSAVYLCASSERQQGARIGANVLTFGAGSRLTVL.

The J gene is TRBJ2-7, the V gene TRBV15, with D maybe TRBD1 (7 bases). V shed 0 bases and J shed 3 bases, with 12 bases lying between them. This CDR3 is 15 amino acids long. Germline V gene data show CDR1 as LNHNV and CDR2 as YYDKDF (reference sequence). The CDR3 region is CATSRETRDSYEQYF. The CDR3 DNA reads as TGTGCCACCAGCAGAGAGACTAGGGACAGCTACGAGCAGTACTTC.

This sequence joins TRBV19 and TRBJ1-5, with TRBD1 matching 7 bases. Germline V gene lookup returns CDR1 LNHDA and CDR2 SQIVND (reference sequence). The V gene end was trimmed by 10 bases and the J gene end by 3 bases; junction bases not matched to a gene: 9. The CDR3 runs 14 residues. The DNA for the CDR3 is TGTGCCACCGGCGGCAGGGGGAACAATCAGCCCCAGCATTTT. It codes for CATGGRGNNQPQHF. The whole variable domain, remainder taken from reference TRBV19 and TRBJ1-5, is DGGITQSPKYLFRKEGQNVTLSCEQNLNHDAMYWYRQDPGQGLRLIYYSQIVNDFQKGDIAEGYSVSREKKESFPLTVTSAQKNPTAFYLCATGGRGNNQPQHFGDGTRLSIL.

The V gene is TRBV6-5, the J gene TRBJ1-5; 10 nucleotides match TRBD1. Germline CDR1 and CDR2: MNHEY and SVGAGI. The V gene end was trimmed by 6 bases and the J gene end by 6 bases; junction bases not matched to a gene: 5. This CDR3 has 14 amino acids. CDR3 nucleotides: TGTGCCAGCAGCCCTAGGACAGGGGGTCAGCCCCAGCATTTT. Its protein product is CASSPRTGGQPQHF.

The chain is built from TRBV6-6 and TRBJ2-5; D gene uncertain. The CDR3 spans 11 residues. Per germline, CDR1 MNHNY and CDR2 SVGAGI (reference sequence). Trimming took off 4 bases at V and 5 bases at J, with 5 bases between the two ends. This chain's CDR3 is CASSSFETQYF. The DNA for the CDR3 is TGTGCCAGCAGTTCTTTCGAGACCCAGTACTTC.